This T cell receptor beta chain was captured in a study of blood T cell repertoires in COVID-19. Turning to the study itself: The United States, Italy and Spain provided the acute and convalescent COVID-19 samples. T cells, B-cell-depleted T cells, or PBMCs supplied cDNA or gDNA.

The assay was immunoSEQ multiplex PCR, and TCRdb's table has in-frame clones only and misses some. The sample holds 110,000 to 150,000 clones, approximately 88% seen once. This clone has a handful of counts. The same CDR3 also results from other DNA sequences found in this sample. Those enrolled, adults aged roughly 18 to 100 years, came from some 25 US areas. Participants had their cohort set by participant-reported clinical history. The source material was PBMCs or T cells enriched from blood (not recorded which). The receptor comes from a middle-aged man with acute COVID-19.

The CDR3 reads CASSWTVQETQYF. The CDR3 DNA reads as TGTGCCAGCAGCTGGACAGTCCAAGAGACCCAGTACTTC. The rearrangement joins TRBV11-2 to TRBJ2-5, with a possible D match to TRBD1 (6 bases). V was shortened by 4 bases and J by 1 base, with 7 bases between the two germline ends. Per the germline V gene, CDR1 is SGHAT and CDR2 is FQNNGV. The CDR3 totals 13 residues.